The 32 T cell receptor beta chains below all came from one sample that was sequenced in a study of T-cell memory formation after mild COVID-19. TCRdb redid the calling of the 5' RACE reads with MiXCR, one entry per CDR3 protein. The sample records around 200,000 distinct CDR3 sequences, 16% being singletons. Material: PBMCs or a T cell subset sorted from them (not recorded which). Source of these receptors: an adult woman who had mild COVID-19 (a few samples of this study predate the infection). Cell type and time point are not known.

This clonotype was recorded a few times. This rearrangement joins TRBV6-5 to TRBJ1-2; tentative D call: TRBD1 (5 bases). The CDR3 consists of 14 residues. The germline gives CDR1 MNHEY, CDR2 SVGAGI. Trimming removed 1 base at V and 1 base at J, with 7 bases between. CDR3 nucleotides: TGTGCCAGCAGTTACTACCAGGGTAACTATGGCTACACCTTC. Amino acids: CASSYYQGNYGYTF.

The chain links TRBV24-1 to TRBJ2-1; 13 bases match TRBD2. The CDR3 runs 17 residues. V was pared by 2 bases and J by 4 bases, with 4 bases of the junction left unmatched. Germline V CDR1 and CDR2: KGHDR, SFDVKD. This chain's CDR3 is CATSDSRLAGGYNEQFF. In DNA, the CDR3 is TGTGCCACCAGTGATTCGAGACTAGCGGGGGGTTACAATGAGCAGTTCTTC.

V and J are TRBV12-3 or TRBV12-4 and TRBJ1-2; D may be TRBD1 (6 bases). Trimming pared 3 bases from V and 2 bases from J, leaving 10 bases between. This CDR3 is built from 14 residues. CDR3 sequence reads: CASSFSGGNYGYTF. CDR3 nucleotides: TGTGCCAGCAGTTTTTCGGGGGGCAACTATGGCTACACCTTC.

This clonotype was recorded a few times. This chain uses TRBV5-1 with TRBJ1-1; D gene ambiguous. This CDR3 spans 11 amino acids. The germline V gene has CDR1 SGHRS and CDR2 YFSETQ. With 3 bases removed from V and 6 bases from J, the gap between germline ends came to 6 bases. In DNA, the CDR3 is TGCGCCAGCAGCTGGGAGTCTGAAGCTTTCTTT. Translation: CASSWESEAFF.

The chain carries TRBV19 and TRBJ2-1, with no clear D. V was shortened by 2 bases and J by 0 bases, with 8 bases between the two germline ends. The CDR3 extends over 15 amino acids. Germline V gene lookup returns CDR1 LNHDA and CDR2 SQIVND (reference sequence). This CDR3 reads CASSITQSSYNEQFF. The CDR3 DNA is TGTGCCAGTAGTATAACCCAGAGCTCCTACAATGAGCAGTTCTTC. Complete variable domain (other parts from reference TRBV19 and TRBJ2-1): DGGITQSPKYLFRKEGQNVTLSCEQNLNHDAMYWYRQDPGQGLRLIYYSQIVNDFQKGDIAEGYSVSREKKESFPLTVTSAQKNPTAFYLCASSITQSSYNEQFFGPGTRLTVL.

The chain carries TRBV5-1 and TRBJ2-1; tentatively, D is TRBD2 (5 bases). This CDR3 comprises 15 residues. Germline assignment: CDR1 SGHRS and CDR2 YFSETQ. The ends were cut back, 4 bases at V and 1 base at J, with 12 bases in the middle. Here the CDR3 DNA reads TGCGCCAGCAGCCCCCGGTTAGCGTCCTACAATGAGCAGTTCTTC. Its translation: CASSPRLASYNEQFF.

V is TRBV2 and J is TRBJ1-2; TRBD1 matches at 8 bases. CDR1 is SNHLY, CDR2 FYNNEI, per germline. The CDR3 is 12 residues long. V shed 8 bases and J 4 bases; nucleotides not matched to a gene: 3. The CDR3 protein is CASGTGGYGYTF. The CDR3, as DNA: TGTGCCAGCGGTACAGGGGGCTATGGCTACACCTTC.

This clonotype was counted only a few times. J is TRBJ2-7 and V is TRBV3-1, with 9 bases that match TRBD1. V shed 4 bases and J 3 bases; nucleotides not matched to a gene: 4. The CDR3 runs 14 residues. Germline V gene sequence: CDR1 LGHDT, CDR2 YNNKEL (reference sequence). The CDR3 loop is CASSRGTGIYEQYF. CDR3 DNA sequence: TGTGCCAGCAGCCGGGGGACAGGGATCTACGAGCAGTACTTC.

In this sample, this clonotype turned up many times. This chain connects TRBV4-2 to TRBJ2-7; D remains ambiguous. Trimming took off 0 bases at V and 1 base at J, with 1 base between the two ends. This CDR3 is built from 12 residues. Germline assignment: CDR1 LGHNA and CDR2 YNFKEQ. This CDR3 is CASSQDSYEQYF. The CDR3 DNA follows: TGTGCCAGCAGCCAAGATTCCTACGAGCAGTACTTC.

This clonotype was seen only a few times. CDR3 protein: CASSSQGAMGNQPQHF. CDR3 coding DNA: TGTGCCAGCAGCTCACAGGGGGCGATGGGCAATCAGCCCCAGCATTTT. This chain connects TRBV5-4 to TRBJ1-5; TRBD1 agrees at 9 bases. The V segment lost 3 bases and the J segment 2 bases; nucleotides outside the gene matches: 6. The CDR3 is 16 residues long. CDR1 is SGHNT and CDR2 is YYREEE in the germline V gene (reference sequence).

Only a few counts were recorded for this clonotype. The CDR3 protein is CSASRGRDTQYF. The CDR3 DNA is TGCAGTGCTAGTAGGGGGCGGGATACGCAGTATTTT. V usage is TRBV20-1 and J usage is TRBJ2-3, with 7 bases matching TRBD1. The germline gives CDR1 DFQATT, CDR2 SNEGSKA (reference sequence). Trimming cost V 3 bases and J 6 bases; bases outside gene matches: 3. This CDR3 has 12 amino acids.

This clonotype was seen at least ten times. The chain combines TRBV5-1 with TRBJ2-1; TRBD1 agrees at 11 bases. J gave up 4 bases and V 3 bases, and 3 bases lay outside the gene matches. This CDR3 is 15 amino acids long. Germline V gene data show CDR1 as SGHRS and CDR2 as YFSETQ. The CDR3 region is CASSSGTGGYNEQFF. CDR3 coding DNA: TGCGCCAGCAGCTCCGGGACAGGGGGTTACAATGAGCAGTTCTTC.

The rearrangement uses TRBV7-2 and TRBJ2-7; 16 bases map to TRBD2. Germline V gene sequence: CDR1 SGHTA, CDR2 FQGNSA. The CDR3 sequence is 20 residues long. With V trimmed by 5 bases and J by 2 bases, 15 bases remained unmatched. The CDR3 DNA follows: TGTGCCAGCAGCCCATACCTGCAATCCGGGACTAGCGGGAGGGCCTACGAGCAGTACTTC. Translation: CASSPYLQSGTSGRAYEQYF.

J is TRBJ1-2 and V is TRBV5-6; D remains ambiguous. Deletions cut 1 base from V and 8 bases from J, with 9 bases between. The CDR3 spans 12 residues. The V gene's germline CDR1 is SGHDT and CDR2 YYEEEE. CDR3 sequence: CASSLFSNGYTF. The CDR3 DNA follows: TGTGCCAGCAGCTTGTTTTCGAACGGCTACACCTTC. The full variable domain, in which reference TRBV5-6 and TRBJ1-2 provide the parts outside the CDR3, is DAGVTQSPTHLIKTRGQQVTLRCSPKSGHDTVSWYQQALGQGPQFIFQYYEEEERQRGNFPDRFSGHQFPNYSSELNVNALLLGDSALYLCASSLFSNGYTFGSGTRLTVV.

This clonotype was recorded once. V gene TRBV2 combines with J gene TRBJ1-6; no firm D call. Per germline, CDR1 SNHLY and CDR2 FYNNEI. Trimming took 5 bases from V and 6 from J, leaving 17 bases between them. CDR3 length: 16 amino acids. The CDR3 nucleotides are TGTGCCAGCAGTTTGGACGGCAGTATACTTAATTCACCCCTCCACTTT. Translated: CASSLDGSILNSPLHF.

This chain uses TRBV7-9 with TRBJ2-5; the D gene is possibly TRBD1 (5 bases). With 5 bases removed from V and 7 bases from J, the gap between germline ends came to 17 bases. The CDR3 is made up of 14 amino acids. CDR1 and CDR2 (germline): SEHNR, FQNEAQ (reference sequence). CDR3 sequence reads: CASSLSTDTTTQYF. The CDR3 region has the DNA TGTGCCAGCAGCCTATCCACGGACACGACGACCCAGTACTTC.

The genes are TRBV29-1 and TRBJ2-1; D is unresolved. V was clipped by 3 bases and J by 8 bases, with 14 bases between them. The CDR3 length is 13 residues. Germline lookup yields CDR1 SQVTM and CDR2 ANQGSEA. The CDR3 bases are TGCAGCGTTGATTTTAGTGCAGGCGATGAGCAGTTCTTC. Translated, it gives CSVDFSAGDEQFF.

The chain carries TRBV12-3 or TRBV12-4 and TRBJ1-1; D is undetermined. Trimming took 2 bases from V and 9 from J, leaving 10 bases between them. This CDR3 has 12 amino acids. CDR3 amino acids: CASSLSPRQAFF. CDR3 coding DNA: TGTGCCAGCAGTTTATCCCCGCGACAAGCTTTCTTT.

The chain couples TRBV21-1 to TRBJ2-6. TRBV21-1 is annotated as a pseudogene. This CDR3 is built from 17 residues. The CDR3 region is CASSKPDGLSGANVLTF. For the CDR3, the DNA is TGTGCCAGCAGCAAACCGGATGGGTTGTCTGGGGCCAACGTCCTGACTTTC.

The genes are TRBV12-3 or TRBV12-4 and TRBJ2-3; 8 nucleotides line up with TRBD1. Losses at the gene ends were 7 bases for V and 1 base for J; bases not matched to a gene: 7. This CDR3 has 15 residues. The CDR3 region is CASTRDRLGTDTQYF. DNA of the CDR3: TGTGCCAGCACCAGGGACAGGTTAGGCACAGATACGCAGTATTTT.

This clonotype appeared a few times. This chain connects TRBV9 to TRBJ2-1; D may correspond to TRBD1 or TRBD2 (5 bases each). The CDR3 is made up of 14 amino acids. V dropped 4 bases and J dropped 8 bases, with 16 bases sitting between them. Germline-derived CDR1 and CDR2 are SGDLS and YYNGEE. The CDR3 DNA follows: TGTGCCAGCAGCCCATGGGGCGTCGGGGATGAGCAGTTCTTC. It codes for CASSPWGVGDEQFF.

This clonotype was seen only a few times. The gene calls are TRBV6-4 and TRBJ2-2; D is tentatively TRBD1 or TRBD2 (6 bases each). The germline V gene has CDR1 MRHNA and CDR2 SNTAGT. The CDR3 extends over 14 amino acids. The V end lost 8 bases, the J end lost 3 bases, and 13 bases lay between the germline ends. The CDR3 region is CASRRGLDTGELFF. In DNA, the CDR3 is TGTGCCAGCCGCCGGGGGCTAGACACCGGGGAGCTGTTTTTT.

This chain joins TRBV6-2 or TRBV6-3 and TRBJ2-5; TRBD2 might be the D (5 bases). This CDR3 is 14 amino acids long. CDR1 and CDR2 (germline): MNHEY, SVGEGT. The V gene lost 2 bases and the J gene lost 5 bases, with 12 bases spanning the gap. This CDR3 is CASSYRDIGETQYF. CDR3 in DNA: TGTGCCAGCAGTTACCGGGATATAGGGGAGACCCAGTACTTC.

V gene TRBV7-8 combines with J gene TRBJ2-1, with TRBD2 matching 10 bases. The CDR3 is 16 amino acids. V lost 4 bases, J lost 3 bases, and 6 bases stayed unmatched. In germline, CDR1 is SGHVS, CDR2 FQNEAQ. For the CDR3, the DNA is TGTGCCAGCAGCTCCTGGACTAGCGGAAGCTACAATGAGCAGTTCTTC. This encodes CASSSWTSGSYNEQFF.

The chain recombines TRBV12-3 or TRBV12-4 with TRBJ1-2; no clear D. The CDR3 loop spans 11 amino acids. Trimming took 4 bases from V and 5 from J, leaving 5 bases between them. The CDR3 is CASSSGYGYTF. CDR3 nucleotide sequence: TGTGCCAGCAGTTCCGGGTATGGCTACACCTTC.

This clonotype was recorded a few times. V gene TRBV5-1 combines with J gene TRBJ2-3; D is undetermined. The germline V gene has CDR1 SGHRS and CDR2 YFSETQ. The V and J ends lost 0 bases and 6 bases respectively, with 5 bases between them. The CDR3 is 12 residues long. The CDR3 DNA reads TGCGCCAGCAGCTTGGAGTATGATACGCAGTATTTT. Residues: CASSLEYDTQYF.

This clonotype has a handful of counts. The V gene is TRBV24-1, the J gene TRBJ2-3; the match to TRBD1 covers 10 bases. J lost 3 bases, V lost 4 bases, and 9 bases had no gene match. The CDR3 contains 17 residues. Per germline, CDR1 KGHDR and CDR2 SFDVKD. CDR3 loop: CATSEPRTGGITDTQYF. The CDR3 DNA reads as TGTGCCACCAGTGAACCCCGGACAGGGGGAATAACAGATACGCAGTATTTT.

This clonotype was detected only a few times. The chain has TRBV20-1 and TRBJ1-5; no firm D call. The V gene lost 0 bases and the J gene lost 0 bases, with 9 bases spanning the gap. The germline CDR1 and CDR2 sequences are DFQATT and SNEGSKA (reference sequence). The CDR3 is 15 residues long. The CDR3 reads CSARDHRDSNQPQHF. In nucleotides, the CDR3 is TGCAGTGCTAGAGATCATCGGGATAGCAATCAGCCCCAGCATTTT.

This clonotype was detected only a few times. J is TRBJ1-4 and V is TRBV5-1; tentatively, D is TRBD1 (6 bases). Germline assignment: CDR1 SGHRS and CDR2 YFSETQ. The CDR3 sequence is 17 residues long. The V and J ends lost 4 bases and 0 bases respectively, with 16 bases between them. CDR3 sequence reads: CASSRGGTSSTNEKLFF. The CDR3 DNA reads TGCGCCAGCAGCCGGGGCGGGACATCGTCAACTAATGAAAAACTGTTTTTT.

The chain uses TRBV4-2 and TRBJ2-5, with 7 bases aligning to TRBD2. Germline V CDR1 and CDR2: LGHNA, YNFKEQ. The CDR3 length is 14 residues. Unmatched junction bases numbered 4, after V lost 1 base and J lost 5 bases. CDR3 region: CASSQAGGSETQYF. The CDR3 DNA is TGTGCCAGCAGCCAAGCGGGGGGATCGGAGACCCAGTACTTC.

The chain is built from TRBV12-3 or TRBV12-4 and TRBJ2-5; 13 positions match TRBD2. V dropped 6 bases and J dropped 5; count of bases not matched to a gene: 6. There are 15 residues in the CDR3. In DNA, the CDR3 is TGTGCCAGCAGGTCGACTAGCGGGGGGAGGGAGACCCAGTACTTC. This translates into CASRSTSGGRETQYF.

The sample holds a few counts of this clonotype. The CDR3 nucleotides read TGTGCCAGCGGCCGGGACCCGGGGCAGTATGGCTACACCTTC. Its protein is CASGRDPGQYGYTF. V is TRBV6-2 or TRBV6-3 and J is TRBJ1-2; a weak D match, TRBD1 (5 bases). The CDR3 is 14 amino acids. CDR1 is MNHEY and CDR2 is SVGEGT in the germline V gene. The V end was cut by 8 bases, the J end by 5 bases, with 18 bases between.